The 19 T cell receptor beta chains below come from one sample, sequenced in a study of blood T cell repertoires in COVID-19. The repertoire was sequenced with immunoSEQ multiplex PCR; TCRdb's copy has only in-frame clones and lacks some. The table includes 97,000 or so clones, roughly 92% detected once. Sequences were obtained from peripheral blood. The source is a woman aged 45 to 65 with COVID-19, enrolled during active disease.

The chain carries TRBV15 and TRBJ2-1, with 11 bases matching TRBD1. Germline V gene sequence: CDR1 LNHNV, CDR2 YYDKDF (reference sequence). The trim removed 5 bases at V and 7 bases at J, leaving 4 bases unmatched. The CDR3 totals 14 residues. CDR3 residues: CATSRDRGNNEQFF. The CDR3 nucleotides read TGTGCCACCAGCCGGGACAGGGGGAATAATGAGCAGTTCTTC.

V usage is TRBV19 and J usage is TRBJ2-7; unclear D gene. The germline V gene has CDR1 LNHDA and CDR2 SQIVND (reference sequence). This CDR3 is 13 amino acids long. The germline V and J ends were trimmed by 1 base and 2 bases, with 6 bases remaining between them. The CDR3 spells CASSIGSAYEQYF. In DNA, the CDR3 is TGTGCCAGTAGTATAGGAAGCGCCTACGAGCAGTACTTC.

The chain has TRBV29-1 and TRBJ1-3; no clear D gene. CDR1 and CDR2 from the germline V gene are SQVTM and ANQGSEA. CDR3 size: 14 residues. V shed 7 bases and J shed 3 bases, with 16 bases lying between them. The CDR3: CSAVRQDYGNTIYF. The CDR3 coding sequence is TGCAGCGCCGTTAGGCAGGATTATGGAAACACCATATATTTT.

The chain is built from TRBV19 and TRBJ1-1; D gene uncertain. Germline V lookup: CDR1 LNHDA, CDR2 SQIVND (reference sequence). Trimming removed 2 bases at V and 2 bases at J, with 3 bases between. CDR3 length: 12 residues. CDR3 sequence reads: CASSIYNTEAFF. CDR3 DNA sequence: TGTGCCAGTAGTATATATAACACTGAAGCTTTCTTT.

This clone appeared a few times. V usage is TRBV7-8 and J usage is TRBJ1-1, with TRBD1 matching over 10 bases. CDR3 length: 18 residues. V gave up 2 bases and J gave up 0 bases; unmatched junction bases: 9. The germline V gene has CDR1 SGHVS and CDR2 FQNEAQ. CDR3 protein: CASSLRGQGWKMNTEAFF. CDR3 nucleotide sequence: TGTGCCAGCAGCTTACGGGGACAGGGGTGGAAAATGAACACTGAAGCTTTCTTT.

The V call is TRBV27, the J call TRBJ1-1; TRBD1 matches at 7 bases. The CDR3 runs 14 residues. Per germline, CDR1 MNHEY and CDR2 SMNVEV (reference sequence). V lost 0 bases and J lost 3; bases outside the gene matches: 1. The CDR3 protein is CASSLSGGDTEAFF. The CDR3 DNA is TGTGCCAGCAGTTTATCAGGGGGCGACACTGAAGCTTTCTTT.

The DNA for the CDR3 is TGTGCCACCAGCGCCCTGGGAGCTGGAAACACCATATATTTT. This codes for CATSALGAGNTIYF. The chain links TRBV15 to TRBJ1-3; D not resolved. Trimming left V 5 bases short and J 2 bases short, with 10 bases between. Germline assignment: CDR1 LNHNV and CDR2 YYDKDF (reference sequence). There are 14 residues in the CDR3.

This clone was seen just once. The chain employs TRBV19 and TRBJ2-6; a weak D match, TRBD1 (5 bases). The ends were cut back, 7 bases at V and 2 bases at J, with 15 bases in the middle. CDR3 size: 16 residues. CDR1 is LNHDA and CDR2 is SQIVND in the germline V gene (reference sequence). DNA for the CDR3: TGTGCCAGTAAGCCCCCAGACAGTCCTGGGGCCAACGTCCTGACTTTC. It specifies CASKPPDSPGANVLTF.

The rearrangement uses TRBV7-8 and TRBJ1-2; TRBD1 matches 9 bases. Germline V gene sequence: CDR1 SGHVS, CDR2 FQNEAQ. The V segment lost 7 bases and the J segment 8 bases; nucleotides outside the gene matches: 14. This CDR3 comprises 15 residues. DNA of the CDR3: TGTGCCAGCACCGCGGGACAGGGCAGCCGTGAAGGCTACACCTTC. Translation: CASTAGQGSREGYTF.

The chain couples TRBV19 to TRBJ2-7; 8 nucleotides align to TRBD1. The germline gives CDR1 LNHDA, CDR2 SQIVND (reference sequence). V was clipped by 5 bases and J by 2 bases; unmatched bases: 5. This CDR3 is 14 amino acids long. The CDR3 is CASSPGTGAYEQYF. The CDR3 nucleotides are TGTGCCAGTAGTCCCGGGACAGGAGCCTACGAGCAGTACTTC.

The rearrangement joins TRBV7-8 to TRBJ1-2; 9 nucleotides align to TRBD1. This CDR3 has 15 amino acids. With V trimmed by 1 base and J by 3 bases, 3 bases remained unmatched. Germline CDR1 SGHVS, CDR2 FQNEAQ. The CDR3 DNA sequence: TGTGCCAGCAGCTTAGGACAGGGGGGACACTATGGCTACACCTTC. It encodes CASSLGQGGHYGYTF.

V and J are TRBV10-3 and TRBJ2-7, with TRBD1 as a possible D gene (6 bases). Germline V lookup: CDR1 ENHRY, CDR2 SYGVKD. There are 11 residues in the CDR3. The V end was cut by 5 bases, the J end by 7 bases, with 9 bases between. The CDR3: CAISSDREQYF. In DNA form, the CDR3 reads TGTGCCATCAGTTCCGACAGGGAGCAGTACTTC.

The J gene is TRBJ2-2, the V gene TRBV27; D perhaps matches TRBD1 (5 bases). The CDR3 length is 13 residues. The germline V and J ends were trimmed by 5 bases and 5 bases, with 9 bases remaining between them. Germline loops: CDR1 MNHEY, CDR2 SMNVEV (reference sequence). The CDR3 nucleotides read TGTGCCAGCAGTCTCCAGGGTACCGGGGAGCTGTTTTTT. This gives the protein CASSLQGTGELFF.

This clone is a singleton in its sample. This chain joins TRBV30 and TRBJ1-5, with 7 bases that match TRBD1. Germline V gene data show CDR1 as GTSNPN and CDR2 as SVGIG (reference sequence). V was clipped by 3 bases and J by 4 bases; unmatched bases: 6. The CDR3 loop spans 14 amino acids. In nucleotides, the CDR3 is TGTGCCTGGAGAGTACCAGGGGGGAATCAGCCCCAGCATTTT. It translates to CAWRVPGGNQPQHF.

The J gene is TRBJ2-1, the V gene TRBV20-1; perhaps TRBD2 as D (7 bases). CDR1 is DFQATT, CDR2 SNEGSKA, per germline (reference sequence). CDR3 size: 14 residues. V lost 3 bases and J lost 2, with 11 bases in between. CDR3 nucleotides: TGCAGTGCTAGTAGGGGGGGCCCCTACAATGAGCAGTTCTTC. The encoded protein is CSASRGGPYNEQFF.

The CDR3 sequence is CASSLAGGQNTQYF. Here the CDR3 DNA reads TGTGCCAGCAGCTTGGCGGGGGGGCAAAATACGCAGTATTTT. The chain uses TRBV5-6 and TRBJ2-3; the match to TRBD2 covers 8 bases. The V gene end was trimmed by 0 bases and the J gene end by 7 bases; junction bases not matched to a gene: 4. The CDR3 has 14 residues. In germline, CDR1 is SGHDT, CDR2 YYEEEE. The whole variable domain, remainder taken from reference TRBV5-6 and TRBJ2-3, is DAGVTQSPTHLIKTRGQQVTLRCSPKSGHDTVSWYQQALGQGPQFIFQYYEEEERQRGNFPDRFSGHQFPNYSSELNVNALLLGDSALYLCASSLAGGQNTQYFGPGTRLTVL.

The chain combines TRBV7-2 with TRBJ2-7; D ambiguous. Germline-derived CDR1 and CDR2 are SGHTA and FQGNSA. V gave up 4 bases and J gave up 5 bases, with 12 bases separating them. This CDR3 contains 13 residues. CDR3 nucleotide sequence: TGTGCCAGCAGCTCCCCCCCATCGGACGAGCAGTACTTC. Residues: CASSSPPSDEQYF.

The V gene is TRBV11-2, the J gene TRBJ1-3; 7 positions agree with TRBD1. The germline gives CDR1 SGHAT, CDR2 FQNNGV. This CDR3 spans 16 amino acids. Losses at the gene ends were 7 bases for V and 3 bases for J; bases not matched to a gene: 12. The CDR3 spells CASTSQIQGYGNTIYF. In DNA form, the CDR3 reads TGTGCCAGCACCTCACAAATACAGGGGTATGGAAACACCATATATTTT. The full variable domain, in which reference TRBV11-2 and TRBJ1-3 provide the parts outside the CDR3, is EAGVAQSPRYKIIEKRQSVAFWCNPISGHATLYWYQQILGQGPKLLIQFQNNGVVDDSQLPKDRFSAERLKGVDSTLKIQPAKLEDSAVYLCASTSQIQGYGNTIYFGEGSWLTVV.

The chain carries TRBV24-1 and TRBJ1-1, with TRBD1 as a possible D gene (5 bases). The CDR3 spans 15 residues. Germline CDR1 and CDR2: KGHDR and SFDVKD. The V and J ends lost 7 bases and 1 base respectively, with 15 bases between them. The CDR3 loop is CATRKAGTANTEAFF. The CDR3 bases are TGTGCCACCAGAAAGGCGGGGACGGCGAACACTGAAGCTTTCTTT.